This entry lists 9 T cell receptor beta chains sequenced from one sample in a study of cytotoxic CD8 clonotypes in ibrutinib-treated CLL. Produced via immunoSEQ multiplex PCR; TCRdb's table is partial and in-frame only. This sample has about 140,000 clones, with more than 75% found just once. Material: PBMCs, obtained after 36 months of ibrutinib treatment. The receptors here all came from a human donor with chronic lymphocytic leukemia.

This rearrangement joins TRBV18 to TRBJ2-3, with TRBD2 identical over 10 bases. The CDR3 runs to 15 residues. V was clipped by 3 bases and J by 8 bases; unmatched bases: 8. Germline lookup yields CDR1 KGHSH and CDR2 LQKENI. Here the CDR3 reads CASSPLAGDSGTQYF. The CDR3 region has the DNA TGTGCCAGCTCACCGCTAGCGGGAGATAGTGGTACGCAGTATTTT. Full variable domain (outside the CDR3, taken from reference TRBV18 and TRBJ2-3): NAGVMQNPRHLVRRRGQEARLRCSPMKGHSHVYWYRQLPEEGLKFMVYLQKENIIDESGMPKERFSAEFPKEGPSILRIQQVVRGDSAAYFCASSPLAGDSGTQYFGPGTRLTVL.

The chain carries TRBV9 and TRBJ2-7, with TRBD1 identical over 9 bases. Losses at the gene ends were 4 bases for V and 6 bases for J; bases not matched to a gene: 5. The length of the CDR3 is 13 residues. Germline values: CDR1 SGDLS, CDR2 YYNGEE. CDR3 sequence reads: CASSKQGAGEQYF. The CDR3 coding sequence is TGTGCCAGCAGCAAACAGGGGGCCGGCGAGCAGTACTTC. Based on the CDR3 plus reference TRBV9 and TRBJ2-7, the full variable domain is DSGVTQTPKHLITATGQRVTLRCSPRSGDLSVYWYQQSLDQGLQFLIQYYNGEERAKGNILERFSAQQFPDLHSELNLSSLELGDSALYFCASSKQGAGEQYFGPGTRLTVT.

The gene calls are TRBV13 and TRBJ2-1, with D unresolved. Trimming pared 5 bases from V and 8 bases from J, leaving 13 bases between. Germline V gene data show CDR1 as PRHDT and CDR2 as FYEKMQ (reference sequence). This CDR3 has 13 amino acids. DNA for the CDR3: TGTGCCAGCAGCCCGGGCCGCCGCTATGAGCAGTTCTTC. Protein: CASSPGRRYEQFF.

This chain uses TRBV29-1 with TRBJ1-2; TRBD1 is a possible D gene (6 bases). The CDR3 loop spans 13 amino acids. The germline CDR1 and CDR2 sequences are SQVTM and ANQGSEA. The V gene lost 4 bases and the J gene lost 3 bases, with 12 bases spanning the gap. The CDR3 reads CSVGENRDYGYTF. DNA for the CDR3: TGCAGCGTTGGGGAGAACAGGGACTATGGCTACACCTTC.

The chain links TRBV6-5 to TRBJ1-5; 7 bases are a match to TRBD1. The V gene end was trimmed by 4 bases and the J gene end by 7 bases; junction bases not matched to a gene: 7. This CDR3 has 14 amino acids. CDR1 is MNHEY, CDR2 SVGAGI, per germline. The CDR3 protein is CASSWGQLGQPQHF. The DNA of the CDR3 is TGTGCCAGCAGTTGGGGACAGCTTGGACAGCCCCAGCATTTT.

This clone was observed a handful of times. CDR3 sequence reads: CASSLVVRVAFF. The CDR3, as DNA: TGTGCCAGCAGCTTAGTAGTCAGGGTGGCTTTCTTT. This rearrangement joins TRBV7-2 to TRBJ1-1, with D tentatively TRBD1 (5 bases). The CDR3 is 12 amino acids. With 1 base removed from V and 11 bases from J, the gap between germline ends came to 11 bases. Germline V gene lookup returns CDR1 SGHTA and CDR2 FQGNSA.

The gene calls are TRBV27 and TRBJ1-1; no clear D gene. V gave up 3 bases and J gave up 2 bases, with 7 bases separating them. CDR1 is MNHEY, CDR2 SMNVEV, per germline (reference sequence). This CDR3 comprises 13 residues. The CDR3 nucleotides are TGTGCCAGCAGTTTTTACCAAAACACTGAAGCTTTCTTT. The encoded protein is CASSFYQNTEAFF.

CDR3: CAVGLPGQGSNGDGYTF. The CDR3 nucleotides read TGTGCCGTAGGCTTACCGGGACAGGGTAGCAATGGTGATGGCTACACCTTC. This rearrangement joins TRBV10-3 to TRBJ1-2; TRBD1 matches 9 bases. V lost 11 bases, J lost 6 bases, and 22 bases stayed unmatched. This CDR3 contains 17 residues. Germline CDR1 and CDR2: ENHRY and SYGVKD.

The chain couples TRBV6-5 to TRBJ1-5, with D perhaps matching TRBD1 (5 bases). The germline gives CDR1 MNHEY, CDR2 SVGAGI. This CDR3 is built from 14 residues. Trimming pared 2 bases from V and 9 bases from J, leaving 14 bases between. CDR3 sequence (DNA): TGTGCCAGCAGTTACGCGGGACGTATGGCGCCCCAGCATTTT. Protein: CASSYAGRMAPQHF.